This entry features one TCR beta chain sequence. The CDR3 sequence is 14 residues long. The V gene lost 0 bases and the J gene lost 11 bases, with 14 bases spanning the gap. CDR1 is GTSNPN, CDR2 SVGIG, per germline (reference sequence). This sample is drawn from a study of blood T cell repertoires in COVID-19. Study background: COVID-19 samples, acute and convalescent, were from the United States, Italy and Spain. PBMCs, B-cell-depleted T cells, or T cells provided the cDNA or gDNA that made up the material.

In the original analysis: From reference gene primer amplification, estimates of nucleated cell counts were derived. TCRdb's table, derived via immunoSEQ multiplex PCR, lists solely in-frame clones and lacks some. V, J and clone size were drawn from that table, and D and trimming were deduced from the DNA. Of over 70,000 clones listed, roughly 80% are singletons. The V gene is TRBV30, the J gene TRBJ1-6, with D unclear. The sequence was obtained from a man aged 70-80 years who had recovered from COVID-19. The source material was peripheral blood. The CDR3 loop is CAWSVWPYPPPLHF. CDR3 nucleotide sequence: TGTGCCTGGAGTGTCTGGCCTTACCCACCACCCCTCCACTTT. Filled out from reference TRBV30 and TRBJ1-6, the complete variable domain reads SQTIHQWPATLVQPVGSPLSLECTVEGTSNPNLYWYRQAAGRGLQLLFYSVGIGQISSEVPQNLSASRPQDRQFILSSKKLLLSDSGFYLCAWSVWPYPPPLHFGNGTRLTVT.